This is a list of T cell receptor beta chains from one sample in a study of a mutant IDH1 vaccine in newly diagnosed glioma. Their antigens remain unidentified. Using immunoSEQ multiplex PCR, the repertoire was profiled, and TCRdb retains in-frame clones only, with some absent. The sample lists about 59,000 clones; around 83% were seen once. This sample comprised PBMCs, obtained from a glioma patient whose treatment included an IDH1 peptide vaccine. The receptors were sampled from a young man with glioma. The CDR3 runs from the conserved cysteine through the conserved F or W. A D gene is named only where the DNA matches it firmly. Part of the rows lack a size; the others show once, few, many or a class for expanded clones.

V,size,D,J,length,CDR3,DNA
TRBV27,.,TRBD2,TRBJ2-1,14,CASRTSDSYNEQFF,TGTGCCAGCAGGACTAGCGACTCCTACAATGAGCAGTTCTTC
TRBV6-6,.,.,TRBJ2-7,13,CASSYPERNEQYF,TGTGCCAGCAGTTATCCGGAAAGAAACGAGCAGTACTTC
TRBV9,.,.,TRBJ2-7,15,CASSATGVHAYEQYF,TGTGCCAGCAGCGCCACAGGAGTTCATGCCTACGAGCAGTACTTC
TRBV6-4,.,.,TRBJ1-6,13,CASRDRRNSPLHF,TGTGCCAGCAGGGACAGACGAAATTCACCCCTCCACTTT
TRBV11-2,.,TRBD1,TRBJ1-2,13,CASRETGVYGYTF,TGTGCCAGCAGGGAGACAGGGGTCTATGGCTACACCTTC
TRBV18,.,.,TRBJ1-1,15,CASSPTLGADTEAFF,TGTGCCAGCTCACCGACCTTAGGGGCGGACACTGAAGCTTTCTTT
TRBV18,.,.,TRBJ1-1,15,CASSPPDRWDTEAFF,TGTGCCAGCTCACCACCGGACCGGTGGGACACTGAAGCTTTCTTT
TRBV11-2,once,.,TRBJ2-7,15,CASRAPGTPTYEQYF,TGTGCCAGCAGGGCCCCCGGGACTCCAACCTACGAGCAGTACTTC
TRBV18,.,TRBD1,TRBJ1-3,17,CASSPSTGGSSGNTIYF,TGTGCCAGCTCACCTTCGACAGGGGGCAGCTCTGGAAACACCATATATTTT
TRBV7-9,.,TRBD1,TRBJ1-4,14,CASSLDRGGEKLFF,TGTGCCAGCAGCCTGGACAGGGGGGGTGAAAAACTGTTTTTT
TRBV13,.,.,TRBJ2-7,18,CASTPKRGGPVINYEQYF,TGTGCCAGCACCCCCAAGCGTGGGGGACCCGTTATCAACTACGAGCAGTACTTC
TRBV10-3,.,TRBD1,TRBJ2-7,14,CAIREGQGADEQYF,TGTGCCATCAGGGAAGGACAGGGGGCGGACGAGCAGTACTTC
TRBV19,few,.,TRBJ1-1,16,CASTSNRGVGDTEAFF,TGTGCCAGTACCTCTAACCGAGGGGTTGGGGACACTGAAGCTTTCTTT
TRBV11-2,.,TRBD1,TRBJ2-7,16,CASSAQTGTVWYEQYF,TGTGCCAGCAGCGCCCAAACCGGGACAGTTTGGTACGAGCAGTACTTC
TRBV5-6,.,TRBD1,TRBJ1-2,17,CASSKPTGGTSNYGYTF,TGTGCCAGCAGTAAGCCGACAGGGGGCACTTCTAACTATGGCTACACCTTC
TRBV7-9,.,.,TRBJ2-1,12,CASSFSYNEQFF,TGTGCCAGCAGCTTTTCCTACAATGAGCAGTTCTTC
TRBV9,.,.,TRBJ1-2,16,CASSVLQDPRGYGYTF,TGTGCCAGCAGCGTACTGCAGGACCCGCGCGGGTATGGCTACACCTTC
TRBV30,.,.,TRBJ1-3,13,CAWSGNSGNTIYF,TGTGCCTGGAGTGGCAACTCTGGAAACACCATATATTTT
TRBV30,.,.,TRBJ1-5,13,CAWSVGSNQPQHF,TGTGCCTGGAGTGTAGGGAGCAATCAGCCCCAGCATTTT
TRBV5-4,.,.,TRBJ1-1,12,CASRRPNGGAFF,TGTGCCAGCAGAAGACCCAACGGTGGAGCTTTCTTT
TRBV9,.,.,TRBJ1-3,18,CASSDSVNREGSGNTIYF,TGTGCCAGCAGCGACTCAGTTAACAGGGAAGGATCTGGAAACACCATATATTTT
TRBV19,.,.,TRBJ2-7,15,CASSILRRDTCEQYF,TGTGCCAGTAGTATATTGCGGCGGGACACCTGCGAGCAGTACTTC
TRBV5-8,once,TRBD1,TRBJ1-5,16,CASSAGQSVSNQPQHF,TGTGCCAGCAGCGCGGGACAGTCGGTCAGCAATCAGCCCCAGCATTTT
TRBV7-9,.,.,TRBJ2-7,12,CASSLTGYEQYF,TGTGCCAGCAGCTTAACGGGATACGAGCAGTACTTC
TRBV7-8,.,.,TRBJ2-7,11,CASSSTYGQYF,TGTGCCAGCAGCTCAACCTACGGGCAGTACTTC
TRBV5-6,.,.,TRBJ1-2,13,CASSLDRAYGYTF,TGTGCCAGCAGCTTGGACAGGGCCTATGGCTACACCTTC
TRBV5-4,.,TRBD1,TRBJ1-4,18,CASSFGTGGFFTNEKLFF,TGTGCCAGCAGCTTCGGGACAGGGGGCTTCTTCACTAATGAAAAACTGTTTTTT
TRBV18,.,TRBD2,TRBJ2-3,16,CASSPVAGGSTDTQYF,TGTGCCAGCTCACCAGTAGCGGGGGGGAGCACAGATACGCAGTATTTT
TRBV5-1,.,TRBD1,TRBJ2-5,14,CASSFQGQQETQYF,TGCGCCAGCAGCTTCCAGGGACAGCAAGAGACCCAGTACTTC
TRBV5-1,few,.,TRBJ1-1,15,CASSRPDGTNTEAFF,TGCGCCAGCAGCCGACCGGACGGAACGAACACTGAAGCTTTCTTT
TRBV6-6,.,.,TRBJ2-1,14,CASSFREYYNEQFF,TGTGCCAGCAGTTTCCGGGAGTATTACAATGAGCAGTTCTTC
TRBV18,.,TRBD2,TRBJ2-1,15,CASSPTSGGSVEQFF,TGTGCCAGCTCACCGACTAGCGGGGGATCAGTTGAGCAGTTCTTC
TRBV29-1,few,.,TRBJ1-1,13,CSVERQPNTEAFF,TGCAGCGTTGAAAGGCAGCCTAACACTGAAGCTTTCTTT
TRBV2,.,TRBD1,TRBJ2-1,15,CASSEDRGSYNEQFF,TGTGCCAGCAGTGAGGACAGGGGCTCCTACAATGAGCAGTTCTTC
TRBV7-2,.,.,TRBJ2-7,14,CAGSPGVGRDEQYF,TGTGCCGGCAGCCCGGGGGTCGGCAGGGACGAGCAGTACTTC
TRBV15,.,.,TRBJ2-5,18,CATSRDRREWRGGETQYF,TGTGCCACCAGCAGAGATCGCCGGGAGTGGCGGGGCGGGGAGACCCAGTACTTC
TRBV27,.,.,TRBJ2-2,15,CASTSWGPGTGELFF,TGTGCCAGCACCTCCTGGGGGCCGGGGACCGGGGAGCTGTTTTTT
TRBV6-4,.,.,TRBJ2-6,15,CASSDSLAGANVLTF,TGTGCCAGCAGTGACTCACTAGCTGGGGCCAACGTCCTGACTTTC
TRBV10-3,few,.,TRBJ1-5,14,CAISEGQNNQPQHF,TGTGCCATCAGTGAGGGGCAGAACAATCAGCCCCAGCATTTT
TRBV7-9,.,TRBD2,TRBJ2-5,14,CASSFGGAQETQYF,TGTGCCAGCAGCTTCGGGGGGGCCCAAGAGACCCAGTACTTC
TRBV5-1,.,.,TRBJ1-1,14,CASSYGDGNTEAFF,TGCGCCAGCAGCTACGGGGACGGGAACACTGAAGCTTTCTTT
TRBV12-5,.,.,TRBJ1-3,18,CASGFRGTGGSSGNTIYF,TGTGCTAGTGGTTTTCGTGGGACTGGGGGGTCTTCGGGAAACACCATATATTTT
TRBV18,.,.,TRBJ1-5,15,CASSLLTIFNQPQHF,TGTGCCAGCTCACTCCTGACAATTTTCAATCAGCCCCAGCATTTT
TRBV18,few,.,TRBJ1-5,14,CASSPTRVYQPQHF,TGTGCCAGCTCACCAACTAGGGTCTATCAGCCCCAGCATTTT
TRBV13,.,.,TRBJ2-1,16,CASSLVQGVSYNEQFF,TGTGCCAGCAGCTTAGTTCAGGGTGTCAGTTACAATGAGCAGTTCTTC
TRBV4-1,.,TRBD1,TRBJ1-5,16,CASSPGTGSSDQPQHF,TGCGCCAGCAGCCCGGGGACAGGGTCTTCTGATCAGCCCCAGCATTTT
TRBV11-2,.,.,TRBJ2-7,17,CASSFPREGQGTYEQYF,TGTGCCAGCAGCTTTCCCCGGGAGGGACAGGGTACCTACGAGCAGTACTTC
TRBV29-1,.,TRBD1,TRBJ1-5,13,CSVETGDNQPQHF,TGCAGCGTAGAGACAGGGGACAATCAGCCCCAGCATTTT
TRBV5-1,few,.,TRBJ1-5,15,CASSLQGWGNQPQHF,TGCGCCAGCAGCTTACAGGGTTGGGGCAATCAGCCCCAGCATTTT
TRBV2,.,TRBD1,TRBJ1-4,15,CASSWTGAYGEKLFF,TGTGCCAGCAGCTGGACAGGGGCATATGGTGAAAAACTGTTTTTT
TRBV10-1,.,TRBD1,TRBJ1-5,15,CARTRQGLGRQPQHF,TGCGCCAGGACCCGACAGGGGTTGGGACGGCAGCCCCAGCATTTT